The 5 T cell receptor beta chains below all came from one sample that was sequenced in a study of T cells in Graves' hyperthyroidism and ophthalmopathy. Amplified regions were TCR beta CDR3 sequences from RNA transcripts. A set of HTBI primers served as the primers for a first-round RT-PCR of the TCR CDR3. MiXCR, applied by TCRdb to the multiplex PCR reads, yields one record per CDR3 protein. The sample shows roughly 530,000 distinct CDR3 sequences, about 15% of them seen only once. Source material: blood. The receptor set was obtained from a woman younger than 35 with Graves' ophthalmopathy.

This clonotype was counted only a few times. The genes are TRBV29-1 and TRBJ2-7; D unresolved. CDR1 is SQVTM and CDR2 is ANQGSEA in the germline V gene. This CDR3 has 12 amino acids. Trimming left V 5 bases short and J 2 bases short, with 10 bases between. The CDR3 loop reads CSVLSDPYEQYF. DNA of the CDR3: TGCAGCGTTCTCTCCGACCCCTACGAGCAGTACTTC.

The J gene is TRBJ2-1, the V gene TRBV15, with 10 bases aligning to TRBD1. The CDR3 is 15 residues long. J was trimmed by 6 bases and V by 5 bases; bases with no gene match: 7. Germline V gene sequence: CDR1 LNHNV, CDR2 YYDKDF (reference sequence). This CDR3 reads CATSYGQGDVNEQFF. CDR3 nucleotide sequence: TGTGCCACCAGCTACGGACAGGGGGACGTCAATGAGCAGTTCTTC.

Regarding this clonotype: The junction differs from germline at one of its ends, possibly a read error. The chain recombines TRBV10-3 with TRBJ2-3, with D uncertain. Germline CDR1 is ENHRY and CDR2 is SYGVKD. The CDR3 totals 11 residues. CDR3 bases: TGTGCCATCAGCTACAGAGATACGCAGTGTTTT. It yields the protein CAISYRDTQCF.

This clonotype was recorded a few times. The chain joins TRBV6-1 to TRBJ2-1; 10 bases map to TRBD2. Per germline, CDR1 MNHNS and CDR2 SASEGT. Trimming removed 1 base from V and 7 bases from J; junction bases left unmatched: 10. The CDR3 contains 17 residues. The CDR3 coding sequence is TGTGCCAGCAGTGAAGGGGTAGCGGGAGGCCCGTCGAATGAGCAGTTCTTC. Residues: CASSEGVAGGPSNEQFF.

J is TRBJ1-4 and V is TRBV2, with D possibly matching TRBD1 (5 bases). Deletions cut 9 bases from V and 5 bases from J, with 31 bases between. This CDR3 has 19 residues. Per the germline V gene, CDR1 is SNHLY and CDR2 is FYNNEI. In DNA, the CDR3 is TGTGCCAGACCGAGGGGTCAGGGCTCCTCTAAATGGGGAAATGAAAAACTGTTTTTT. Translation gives CARPRGQGSSKWGNEKLFF.